This entry lists 8 T cell receptor beta chains sequenced from one sample in a study of blood T cell repertoires in COVID-19. Sequencing was performed with immunoSEQ multiplex PCR; in TCRdb, only in-frame clones are kept and a portion is missing. The sample carries roughly 220,000 clones, 84% recorded once. Material for sequencing was peripheral blood. Receptor source: a woman aged 35 to 49 who had recovered from COVID-19.

V usage is TRBV11-3 and J usage is TRBJ2-2, with unresolved D. There are 15 residues in the CDR3. Germline V lookup: CDR1 SGHNT, CDR2 YENEEA. Trimming removed 0 bases from V and 4 bases from J, with 9 bases in between. The CDR3 DNA is TGTGCCAGCAGCTTAGATCATAGATCCACCGGGGAGCTGTTTTTT. This translates into CASSLDHRSTGELFF.

This rearrangement joins TRBV6-2 or TRBV6-3 to TRBJ2-5; no clear D. Germline CDR1 MNHEY, CDR2 SVGEGT. Trimming removed 0 bases at V and 5 bases at J, with 7 bases between. The CDR3 totals 13 residues. The CDR3 protein is CASSYSERETQYF. The CDR3 DNA is TGTGCCAGCAGTTACTCCGAACGGGAGACCCAGTACTTC.

The chain joins TRBV4-3 to TRBJ2-1; 10 positions agree with TRBD1. V shed 5 bases, J shed 6 bases, and the junction held 7 bases outside the gene matches. The CDR3 spans 15 residues. Germline CDR1 reads LGHNA; CDR2 reads YSLEER. CDR3 DNA: TGCGCCAGCAGCGAGGACAGGGGGACTATCAATGAGCAGTTCTTC. It yields the protein CASSEDRGTINEQFF.

The J gene is TRBJ2-7, the V gene TRBV19; no reliable D call. The CDR3 runs to 14 residues. CDR1 is LNHDA, CDR2 SQIVND, per germline (reference sequence). With 8 bases removed from V and 2 bases from J, the gap between germline ends came to 16 bases. CDR3 loop: CASSTRGLTYEQYF. CDR3 DNA sequence: TGTGCCAGTTCGACGCGAGGATTAACCTACGAGCAGTACTTC.

V gene TRBV12-3 or TRBV12-4 combines with J gene TRBJ2-7; TRBD2 matches at 7 bases. V was clipped by 4 bases and J by 5 bases; unmatched bases: 2. CDR3 length: 12 residues. DNA for the CDR3: TGTGCCAGCAGTTCCAGCGGGGACGAGCAGTACTTC. Amino acids: CASSSSGDEQYF.

The chain uses TRBV5-4 and TRBJ1-6; 8 nucleotides align to TRBD1. Trimming at V came to 0 bases and at J to 9 bases, leaving 11 bases not matched to a gene. In germline, CDR1 is SGHNT, CDR2 YYREEE (reference sequence). This CDR3 has 17 amino acids. The CDR3 is CASSLGRADRGSSPLHF. As DNA, the CDR3 is TGTGCCAGCAGCTTGGGAAGGGCTGACAGGGGCAGTTCACCCCTCCACTTT.

This rearrangement joins TRBV3-1 (or the pseudogene TRBV3-2) to TRBJ1-3; no clear D. This CDR3 region has 13 residues. The ends were cut back, 5 bases at V and 4 bases at J, with 9 bases in the middle. The germline V gene has CDR1 LGHDT and CDR2 YNNKEL (reference sequence). The CDR3 loop is CASSTTGGNTIYF. For the CDR3, the DNA is TGTGCCAGCAGCACGACGGGGGGAAACACCATATATTTT.

J is TRBJ1-5 and V is TRBV6-6; 9 bases map to TRBD1. With V trimmed by 4 bases and J by 6 bases, 10 bases remained unmatched. The CDR3 length is 16 residues. Germline V CDR1 and CDR2: MNHNY, SVGAGI (reference sequence). CDR3 bases: TGTGCCAGCAGTTCAACACAAACAGGGGGCGGTCAGCCCCAGCATTTT. Translated, it gives CASSSTQTGGGQPQHF.